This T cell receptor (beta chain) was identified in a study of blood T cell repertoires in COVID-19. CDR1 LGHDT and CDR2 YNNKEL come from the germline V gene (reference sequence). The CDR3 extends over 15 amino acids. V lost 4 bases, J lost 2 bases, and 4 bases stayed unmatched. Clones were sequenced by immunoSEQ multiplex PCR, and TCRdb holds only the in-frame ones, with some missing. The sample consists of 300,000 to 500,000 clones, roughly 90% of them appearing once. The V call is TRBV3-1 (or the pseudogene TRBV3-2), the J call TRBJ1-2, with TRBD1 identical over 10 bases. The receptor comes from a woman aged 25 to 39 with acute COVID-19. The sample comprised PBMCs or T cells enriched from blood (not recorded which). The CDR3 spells CASSLPGQGNYGYTF. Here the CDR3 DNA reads TGTGCCAGCAGCCTCCCGGGACAGGGGAACTATGGCTACACCTTC.